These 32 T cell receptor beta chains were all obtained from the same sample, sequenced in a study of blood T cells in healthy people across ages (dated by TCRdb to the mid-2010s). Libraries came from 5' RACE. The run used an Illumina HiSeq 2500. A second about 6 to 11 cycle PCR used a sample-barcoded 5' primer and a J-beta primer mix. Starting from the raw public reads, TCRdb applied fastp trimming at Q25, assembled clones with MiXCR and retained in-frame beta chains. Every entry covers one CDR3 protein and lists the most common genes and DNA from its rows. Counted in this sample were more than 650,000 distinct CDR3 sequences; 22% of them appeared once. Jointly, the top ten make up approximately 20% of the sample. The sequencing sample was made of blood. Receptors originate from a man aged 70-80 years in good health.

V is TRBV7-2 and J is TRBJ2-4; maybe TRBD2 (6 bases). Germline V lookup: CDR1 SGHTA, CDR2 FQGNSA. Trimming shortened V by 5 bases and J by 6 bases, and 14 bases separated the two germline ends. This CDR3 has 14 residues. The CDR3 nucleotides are TGTGCCAGCAGCCCTGGAGGGGTTTCAAACATTCAGTACTTC. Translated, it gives CASSPGGVSNIQYF. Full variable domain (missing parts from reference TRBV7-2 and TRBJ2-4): GAGVSQSPSNKVTEKGKDVELRCDPISGHTALYWYRQSLGQGLEFLIYFQGNSAPDKSGLPSDRFSAERTGGSVSTLTIQRTQQEDSAVYLCASSPGGVSNIQYFGAGTRLSVL.

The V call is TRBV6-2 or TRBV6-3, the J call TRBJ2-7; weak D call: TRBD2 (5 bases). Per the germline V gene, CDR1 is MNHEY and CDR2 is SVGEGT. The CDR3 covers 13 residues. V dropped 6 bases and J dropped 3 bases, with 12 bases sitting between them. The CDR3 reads CASRQDFNYEQYV. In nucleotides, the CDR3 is TGTGCCAGCAGGCAGGACTTTAACTACGAGCAGTACGTC.

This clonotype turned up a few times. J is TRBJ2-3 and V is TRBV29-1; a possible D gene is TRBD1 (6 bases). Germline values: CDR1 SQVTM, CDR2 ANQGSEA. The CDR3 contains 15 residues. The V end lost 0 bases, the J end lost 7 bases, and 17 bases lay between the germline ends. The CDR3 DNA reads TGCAGCGTTGAAGATGTGAAGGGGGTAACATATACGCAGTATTTT. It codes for CSVEDVKGVTYTQYF.

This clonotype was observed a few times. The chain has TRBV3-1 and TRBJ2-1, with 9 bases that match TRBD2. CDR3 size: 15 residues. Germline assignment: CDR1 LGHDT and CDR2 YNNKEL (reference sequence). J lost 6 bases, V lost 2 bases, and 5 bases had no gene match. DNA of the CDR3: TGTGCCAGCAGCCAATTCCTAGCGGGAATCAATGAGCAGTTCTTC. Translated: CASSQFLAGINEQFF.

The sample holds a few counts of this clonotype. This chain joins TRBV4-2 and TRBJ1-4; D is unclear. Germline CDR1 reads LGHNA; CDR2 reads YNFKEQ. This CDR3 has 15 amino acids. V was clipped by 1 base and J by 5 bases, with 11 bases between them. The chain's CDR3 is CASSQVVAGNEKLFF. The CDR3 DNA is TGTGCCAGCAGCCAAGTCGTGGCGGGAAATGAAAAACTGTTTTTT.

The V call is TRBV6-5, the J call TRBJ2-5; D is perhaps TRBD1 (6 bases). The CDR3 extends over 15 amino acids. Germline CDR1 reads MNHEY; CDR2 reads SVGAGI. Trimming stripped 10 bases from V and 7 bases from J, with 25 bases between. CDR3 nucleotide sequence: TGTGCCACCCGTTTCACAGGGAAGAGAAAAGGGACCCAGTACTTC. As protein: CATRFTGKRKGTQYF.

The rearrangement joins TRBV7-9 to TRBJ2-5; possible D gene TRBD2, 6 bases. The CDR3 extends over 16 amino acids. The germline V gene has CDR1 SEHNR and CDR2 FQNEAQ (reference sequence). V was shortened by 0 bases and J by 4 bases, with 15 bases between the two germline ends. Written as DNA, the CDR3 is TGTGCCAGCAGCTTAGCGCGCGGCCTGGGAGGAGAGACCCAGTACTTC. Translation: CASSLARGLGGETQYF.

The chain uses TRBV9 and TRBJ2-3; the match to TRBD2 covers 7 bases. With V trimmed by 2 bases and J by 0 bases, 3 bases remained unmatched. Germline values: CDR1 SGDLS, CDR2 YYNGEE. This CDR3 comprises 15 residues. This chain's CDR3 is CASSVAGASTDTQYF. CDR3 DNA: TGTGCCAGCAGCGTTGCGGGAGCCAGCACAGATACGCAGTATTTT.

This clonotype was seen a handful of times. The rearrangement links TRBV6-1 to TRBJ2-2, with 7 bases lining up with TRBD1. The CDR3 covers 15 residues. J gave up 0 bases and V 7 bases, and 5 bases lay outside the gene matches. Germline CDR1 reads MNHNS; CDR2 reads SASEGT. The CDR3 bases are TGTGCCAGCACCCCGGGACAGCCGAACACCGGGGAGCTGTTTTTT. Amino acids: CASTPGQPNTGELFF.

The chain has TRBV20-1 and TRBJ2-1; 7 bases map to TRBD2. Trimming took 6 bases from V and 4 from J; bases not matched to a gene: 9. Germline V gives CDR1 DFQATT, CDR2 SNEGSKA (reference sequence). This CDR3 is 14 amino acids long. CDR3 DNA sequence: TGCAGTGCCACTGCTAGCGGAACATACAATGAGCAGTTCTTC. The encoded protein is CSATASGTYNEQFF.

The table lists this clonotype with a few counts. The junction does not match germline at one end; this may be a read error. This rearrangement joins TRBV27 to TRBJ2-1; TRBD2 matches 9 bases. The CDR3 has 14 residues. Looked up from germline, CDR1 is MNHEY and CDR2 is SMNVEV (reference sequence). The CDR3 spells CASPVCGILAGIGF. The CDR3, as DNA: TGTGCCAGCCCCGTTTGTGGAATACTAGCGGGTATAGGCTTC.

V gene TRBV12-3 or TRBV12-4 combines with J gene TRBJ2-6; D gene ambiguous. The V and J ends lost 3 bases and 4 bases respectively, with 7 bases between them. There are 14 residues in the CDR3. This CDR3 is CASSFSEGANVLTF. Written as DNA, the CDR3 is TGTGCCAGCAGTTTTTCTGAAGGGGCCAACGTCCTGACTTTC.

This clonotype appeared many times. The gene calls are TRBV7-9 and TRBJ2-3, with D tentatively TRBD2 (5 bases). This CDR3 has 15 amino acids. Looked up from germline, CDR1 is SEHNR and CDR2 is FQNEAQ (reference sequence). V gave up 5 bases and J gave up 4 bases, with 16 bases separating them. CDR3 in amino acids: CASSNRAGNSDTQYF. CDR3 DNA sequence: TGTGCCAGCAGCAATAGGGCCGGGAACTCAGATACGCAGTATTTT.

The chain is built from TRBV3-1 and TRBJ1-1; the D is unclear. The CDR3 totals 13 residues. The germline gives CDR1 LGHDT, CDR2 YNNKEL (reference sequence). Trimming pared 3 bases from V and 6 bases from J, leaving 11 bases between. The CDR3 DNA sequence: TGTGCCAGCAGCCATAATAGAGGATCTGAAGCTTTCTTT. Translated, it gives CASSHNRGSEAFF.

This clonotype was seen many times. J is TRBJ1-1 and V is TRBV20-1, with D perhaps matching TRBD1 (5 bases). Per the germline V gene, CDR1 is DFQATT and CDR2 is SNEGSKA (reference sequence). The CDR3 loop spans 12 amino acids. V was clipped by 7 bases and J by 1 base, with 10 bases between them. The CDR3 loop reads CSVATANTEAFF. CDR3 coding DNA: TGCAGTGTAGCGACAGCGAACACTGAAGCTTTCTTT.

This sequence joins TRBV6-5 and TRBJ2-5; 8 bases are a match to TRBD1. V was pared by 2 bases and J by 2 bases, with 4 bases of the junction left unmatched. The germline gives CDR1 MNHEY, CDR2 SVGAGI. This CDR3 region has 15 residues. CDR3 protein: CASSYQGQVQETQYF. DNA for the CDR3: TGTGCCAGCAGTTACCAGGGACAGGTTCAAGAGACCCAGTACTTC.

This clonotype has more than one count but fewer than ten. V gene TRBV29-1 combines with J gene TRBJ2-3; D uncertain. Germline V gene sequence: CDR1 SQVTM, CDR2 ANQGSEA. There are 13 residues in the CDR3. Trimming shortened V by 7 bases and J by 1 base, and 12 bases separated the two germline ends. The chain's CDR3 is CSAGESGTDTQYF. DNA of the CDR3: TGCAGCGCTGGAGAAAGCGGCACAGATACGCAGTATTTT.

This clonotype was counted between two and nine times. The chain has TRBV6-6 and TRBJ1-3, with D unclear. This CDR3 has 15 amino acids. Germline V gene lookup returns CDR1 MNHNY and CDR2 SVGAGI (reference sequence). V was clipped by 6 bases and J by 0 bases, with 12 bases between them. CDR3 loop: CASSRDTSSGNTIYF. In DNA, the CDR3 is TGTGCCAGCAGCCGAGACACGAGCTCTGGAAACACCATATATTTT.

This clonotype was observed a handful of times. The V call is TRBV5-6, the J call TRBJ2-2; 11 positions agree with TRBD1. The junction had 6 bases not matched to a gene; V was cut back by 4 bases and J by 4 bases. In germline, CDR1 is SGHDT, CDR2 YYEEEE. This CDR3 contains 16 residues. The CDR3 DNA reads TGTGCCAGCAGCACCGGGACAGGGGGATCCACCGGGGAGCTGTTTTTT. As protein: CASSTGTGGSTGELFF.

Here the CDR3 reads CSVPAFPLAKNIQYF. The CDR3 DNA sequence: TGCAGCGTCCCCGCATTCCCTCTAGCCAAAAACATTCAGTACTTC. The chain links TRBV29-1 to TRBJ2-4; D gene ambiguous. Germline V gene sequence: CDR1 SQVTM, CDR2 ANQGSEA. With 6 bases removed from V and 0 bases from J, the gap between germline ends came to 15 bases. This CDR3 has 15 amino acids. Supplemented by reference TRBV29-1 and TRBJ2-4, the full variable domain reads SAVISQKPSRDICQRGTSLTIQCQVDSQVTMMFWYRQQPGQSLTLIATANQGSEATYESGFVIDKFPISRPNLTFSTLTVSNMSPEDSSIYLCSVPAFPLAKNIQYFGAGTRLSVL.

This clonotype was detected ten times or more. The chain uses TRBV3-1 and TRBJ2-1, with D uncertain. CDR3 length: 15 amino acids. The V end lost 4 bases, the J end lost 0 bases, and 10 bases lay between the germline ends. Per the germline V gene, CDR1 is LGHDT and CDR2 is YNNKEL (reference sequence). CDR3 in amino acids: CASSPDLSSYNEQFF. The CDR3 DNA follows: TGTGCCAGCAGCCCAGACTTGAGCTCCTACAATGAGCAGTTCTTC.

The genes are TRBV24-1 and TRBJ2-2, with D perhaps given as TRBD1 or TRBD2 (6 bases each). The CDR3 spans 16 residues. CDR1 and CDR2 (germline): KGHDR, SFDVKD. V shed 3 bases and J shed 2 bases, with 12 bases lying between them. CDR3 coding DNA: TGTGCCACCAGTGATACCGAGGGGGGAAACACCGGGGAGCTGTTTTTT. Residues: CATSDTEGGNTGELFF.

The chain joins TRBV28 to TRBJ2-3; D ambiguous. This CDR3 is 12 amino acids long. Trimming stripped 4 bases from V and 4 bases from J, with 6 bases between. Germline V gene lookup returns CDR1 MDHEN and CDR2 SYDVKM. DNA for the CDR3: TGTGCCAGCAGTTGGCGTCCAGATACGCAGTATTTT. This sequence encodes CASSWRPDTQYF. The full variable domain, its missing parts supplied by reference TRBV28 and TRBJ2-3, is DVKVTQSSRYLVKRTGEKVFLECVQDMDHENMFWYRQDPGLGLRLIYFSYDVKMKEKGDIPEGYSVSREKKERFSLILESASTNQTSMYLCASSWRPDTQYFGPGTRLTVL.

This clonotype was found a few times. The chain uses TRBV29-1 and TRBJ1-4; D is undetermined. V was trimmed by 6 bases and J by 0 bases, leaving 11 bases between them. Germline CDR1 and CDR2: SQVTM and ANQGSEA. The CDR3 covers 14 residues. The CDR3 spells CSVTSESTNEKLFF. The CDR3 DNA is TGCAGCGTGACCTCAGAGTCAACTAATGAAAAACTGTTTTTT.

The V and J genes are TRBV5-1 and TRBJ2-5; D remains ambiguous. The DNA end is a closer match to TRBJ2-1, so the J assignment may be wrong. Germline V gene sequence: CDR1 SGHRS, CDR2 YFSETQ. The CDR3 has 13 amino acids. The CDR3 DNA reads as TGCGCCAGCAGCTTGAGCTATTACAATGAGCAGTTCTTC. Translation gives CASSLSYYNEQFF.

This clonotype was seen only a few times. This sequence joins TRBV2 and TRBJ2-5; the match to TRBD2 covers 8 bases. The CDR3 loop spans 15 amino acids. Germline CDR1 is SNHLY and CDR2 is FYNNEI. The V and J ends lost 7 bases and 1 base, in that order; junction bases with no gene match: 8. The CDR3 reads CASIISGEIQETQYF. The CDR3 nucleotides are TGTGCCAGCATTATTAGCGGGGAAATCCAAGAGACCCAGTACTTC.

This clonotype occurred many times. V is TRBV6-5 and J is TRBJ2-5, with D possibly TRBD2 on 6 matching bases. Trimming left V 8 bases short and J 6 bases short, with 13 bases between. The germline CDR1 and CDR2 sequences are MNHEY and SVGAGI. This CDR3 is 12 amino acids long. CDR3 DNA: TGTGCCAGCCGTGCGGGGCCCCAGACCCAGTACTTC. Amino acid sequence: CASRAGPQTQYF.

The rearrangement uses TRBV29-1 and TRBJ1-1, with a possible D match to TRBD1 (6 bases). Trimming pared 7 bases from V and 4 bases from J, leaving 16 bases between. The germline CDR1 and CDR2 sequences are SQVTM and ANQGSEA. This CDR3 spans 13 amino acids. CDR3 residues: CSGGRVTSTEAFF. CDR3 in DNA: TGCAGCGGGGGGCGGGTAACTAGCACTGAAGCTTTCTTT.

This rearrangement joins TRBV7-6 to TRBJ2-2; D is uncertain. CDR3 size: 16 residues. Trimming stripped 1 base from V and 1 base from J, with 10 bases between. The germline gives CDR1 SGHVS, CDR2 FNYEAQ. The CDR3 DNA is TGTGCCAGCAGCTTAGACCGGCCGGAGAACACCGGGGAGCTGTTTTTT. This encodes CASSLDRPENTGELFF.

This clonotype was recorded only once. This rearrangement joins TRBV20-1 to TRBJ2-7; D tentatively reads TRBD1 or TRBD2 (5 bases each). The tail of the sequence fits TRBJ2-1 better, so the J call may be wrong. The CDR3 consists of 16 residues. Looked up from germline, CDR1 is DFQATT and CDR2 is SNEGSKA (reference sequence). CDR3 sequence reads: CSADSSEVPRGNEQFF. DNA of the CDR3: TGCAGTGCTGACAGTTCGGAGGTACCAAGGGGAAATGAGCAGTTCTTC.

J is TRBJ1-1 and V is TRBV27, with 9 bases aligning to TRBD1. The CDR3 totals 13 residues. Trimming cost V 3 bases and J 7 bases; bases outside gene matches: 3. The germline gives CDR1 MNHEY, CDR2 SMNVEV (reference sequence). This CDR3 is CASSFGDRDEAFF. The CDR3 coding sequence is TGTGCCAGCAGTTTCGGGGACAGGGATGAAGCTTTCTTT.

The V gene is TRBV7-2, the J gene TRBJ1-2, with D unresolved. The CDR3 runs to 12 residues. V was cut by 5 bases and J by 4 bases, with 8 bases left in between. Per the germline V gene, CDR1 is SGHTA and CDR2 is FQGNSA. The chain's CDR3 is CASSLTLYGYTF. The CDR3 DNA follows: TGTGCCAGCAGCCTGACCCTCTATGGCTACACCTTC.